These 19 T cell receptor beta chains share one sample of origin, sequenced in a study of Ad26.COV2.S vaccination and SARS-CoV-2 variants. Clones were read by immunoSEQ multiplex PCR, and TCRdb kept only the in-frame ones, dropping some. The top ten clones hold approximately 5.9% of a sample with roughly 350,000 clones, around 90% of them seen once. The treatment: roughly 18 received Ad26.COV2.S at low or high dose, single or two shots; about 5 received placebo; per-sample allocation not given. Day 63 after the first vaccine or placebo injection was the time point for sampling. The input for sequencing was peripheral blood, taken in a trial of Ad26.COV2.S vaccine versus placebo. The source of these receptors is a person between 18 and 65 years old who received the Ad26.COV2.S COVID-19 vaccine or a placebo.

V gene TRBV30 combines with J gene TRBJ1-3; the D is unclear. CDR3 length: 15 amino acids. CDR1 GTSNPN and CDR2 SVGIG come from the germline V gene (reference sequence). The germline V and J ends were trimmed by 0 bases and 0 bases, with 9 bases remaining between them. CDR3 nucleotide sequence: TGTGCCTGGAGTGTAGGGTTCCGCTCTGGAAACACCATATATTTT. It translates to CAWSVGFRSGNTIYF.

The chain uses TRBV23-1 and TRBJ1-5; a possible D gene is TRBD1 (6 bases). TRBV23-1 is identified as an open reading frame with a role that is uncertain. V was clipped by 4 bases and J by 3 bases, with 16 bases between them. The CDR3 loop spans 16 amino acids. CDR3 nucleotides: TGCGCCAGCAGTCGCACCAGGGGAGACTCCAATCAGCCCCAGCATTTT. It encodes CASSRTRGDSNQPQHF.

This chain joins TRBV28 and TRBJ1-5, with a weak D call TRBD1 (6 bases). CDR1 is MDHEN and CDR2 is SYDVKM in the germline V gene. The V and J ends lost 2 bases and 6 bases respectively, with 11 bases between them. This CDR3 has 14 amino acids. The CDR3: CASSLAGVVQPQHF. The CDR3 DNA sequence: TGTGCCAGCAGTTTAGCAGGGGTGGTTCAGCCCCAGCATTTT.

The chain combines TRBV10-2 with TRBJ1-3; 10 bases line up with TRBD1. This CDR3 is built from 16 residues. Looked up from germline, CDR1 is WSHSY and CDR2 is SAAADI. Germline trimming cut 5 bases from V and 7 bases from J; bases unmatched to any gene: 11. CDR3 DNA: TGCGCCAGCAGTACACCTTCGGGACAGGGGACCAACACCATATATTTT. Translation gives CASSTPSGQGTNTIYF.

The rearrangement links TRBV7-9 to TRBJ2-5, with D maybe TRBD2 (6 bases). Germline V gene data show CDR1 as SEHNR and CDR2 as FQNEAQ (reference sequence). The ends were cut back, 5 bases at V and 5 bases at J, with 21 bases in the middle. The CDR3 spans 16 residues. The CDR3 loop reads CASSPPQETAGETQYF. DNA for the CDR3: TGTGCCAGCAGCCCGCCACAGGAGACTGCGGGGGAGACCCAGTACTTC.

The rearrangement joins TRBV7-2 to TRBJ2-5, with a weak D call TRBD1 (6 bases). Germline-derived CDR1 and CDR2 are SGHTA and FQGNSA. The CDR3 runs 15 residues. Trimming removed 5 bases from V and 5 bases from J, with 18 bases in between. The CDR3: CASSGLIGGDETQYF. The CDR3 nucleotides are TGTGCCAGCAGCGGACTTATTGGGGGCGATGAGACCCAGTACTTC.

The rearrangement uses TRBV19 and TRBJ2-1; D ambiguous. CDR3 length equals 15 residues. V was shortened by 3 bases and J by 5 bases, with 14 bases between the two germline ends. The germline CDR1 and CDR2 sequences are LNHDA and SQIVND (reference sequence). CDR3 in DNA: TGTGCCAGTAGTATTCTCGAGAGTTGGAACAATGAGCAGTTCTTC. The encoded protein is CASSILESWNNEQFF.

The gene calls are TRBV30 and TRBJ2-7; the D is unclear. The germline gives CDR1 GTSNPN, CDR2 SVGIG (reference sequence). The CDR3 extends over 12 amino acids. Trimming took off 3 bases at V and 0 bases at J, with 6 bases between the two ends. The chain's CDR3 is CAWRETSYEQYF. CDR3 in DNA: TGTGCCTGGAGAGAGACCTCCTACGAGCAGTACTTC.

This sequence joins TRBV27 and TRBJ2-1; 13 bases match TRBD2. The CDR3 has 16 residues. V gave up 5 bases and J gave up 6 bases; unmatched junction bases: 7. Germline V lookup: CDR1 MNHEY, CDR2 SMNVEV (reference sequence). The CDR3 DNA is TGTGCCAGCAGTCAAGGACTAGCGGGAGTAATCAATGAGCAGTTCTTC. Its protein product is CASSQGLAGVINEQFF.

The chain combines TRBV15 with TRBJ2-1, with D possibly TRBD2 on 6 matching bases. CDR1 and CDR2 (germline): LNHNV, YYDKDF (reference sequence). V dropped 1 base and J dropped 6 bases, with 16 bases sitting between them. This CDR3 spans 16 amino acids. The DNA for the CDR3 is TGTGCCACCAGCAGAGTTACGGGGAGGTTAAGCAATGAGCAGTTCTTC. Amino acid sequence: CATSRVTGRLSNEQFF.

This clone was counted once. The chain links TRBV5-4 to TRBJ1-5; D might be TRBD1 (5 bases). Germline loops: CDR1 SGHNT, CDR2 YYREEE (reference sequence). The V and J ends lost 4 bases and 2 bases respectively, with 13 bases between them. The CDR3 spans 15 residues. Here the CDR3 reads CASSPGQGRNQPQHF. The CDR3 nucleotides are TGTGCCAGCAGCCCCGGGCAGGGTCGCAATCAGCCCCAGCATTTT.

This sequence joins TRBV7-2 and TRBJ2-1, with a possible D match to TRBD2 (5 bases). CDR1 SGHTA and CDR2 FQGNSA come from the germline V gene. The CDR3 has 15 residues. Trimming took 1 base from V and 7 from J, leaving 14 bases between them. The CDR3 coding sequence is TGTGCCAGCAGCTTAGTCACTAAGGTAGCGAATGAGCAGTTCTTC. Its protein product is CASSLVTKVANEQFF.

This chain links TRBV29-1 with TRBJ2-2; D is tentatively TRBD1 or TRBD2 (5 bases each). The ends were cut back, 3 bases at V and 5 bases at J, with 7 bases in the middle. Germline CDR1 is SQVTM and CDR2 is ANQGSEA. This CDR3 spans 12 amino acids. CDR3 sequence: CSVDGGTGELFF. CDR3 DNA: TGCAGCGTTGATGGGGGTACCGGGGAGCTGTTTTTT.

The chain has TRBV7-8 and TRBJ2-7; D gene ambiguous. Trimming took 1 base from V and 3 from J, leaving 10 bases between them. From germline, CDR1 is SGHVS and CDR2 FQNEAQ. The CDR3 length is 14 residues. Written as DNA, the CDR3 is TGTGCCAGCAGCTTAGAACAGCAACTCTACGAGCAGTACTTC. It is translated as CASSLEQQLYEQYF. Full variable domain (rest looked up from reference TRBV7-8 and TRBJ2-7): GAGVSQSPRYKVAKRGQDVALRCDPISGHVSLFWYQQALGQGPEFLTYFQNEAQLDKSGLPSDRFFAERPEGSVSTLKIQRTQQEDSAVYLCASSLEQQLYEQYFGPGTRLTVT.

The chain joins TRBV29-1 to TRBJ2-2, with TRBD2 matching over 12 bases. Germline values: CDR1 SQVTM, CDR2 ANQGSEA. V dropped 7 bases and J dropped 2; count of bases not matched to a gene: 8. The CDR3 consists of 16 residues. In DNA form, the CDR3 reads TGCAGCGCCATCGCTAGCGGGAGGGGAAACACCGGGGAGCTGTTTTTT. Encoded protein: CSAIASGRGNTGELFF.

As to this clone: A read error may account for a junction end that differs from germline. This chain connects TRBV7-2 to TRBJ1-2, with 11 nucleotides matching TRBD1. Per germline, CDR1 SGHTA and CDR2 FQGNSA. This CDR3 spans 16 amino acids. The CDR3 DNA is TGTGCCAGCAGCTTAAATGGGGACAGAATGGGGGACAGGGGGTATTTC. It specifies CASSLNGDRMGDRGYF. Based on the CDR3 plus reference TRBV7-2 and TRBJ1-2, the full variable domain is GAGVSQSPSNKVTEKGKDVELRCDPISGHTALYWYRQSLGQGLEFLIYFQGNSAPDKSGLPSDRFSAERTGGSVSTLTIQRTQQEDSAVYLCASSLNGDRMGDRGYFGSGTRLTVV.

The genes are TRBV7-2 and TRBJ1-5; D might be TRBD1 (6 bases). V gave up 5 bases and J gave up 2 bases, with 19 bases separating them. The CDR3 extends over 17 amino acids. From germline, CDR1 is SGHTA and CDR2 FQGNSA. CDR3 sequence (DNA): TGTGCCAGCAGCAAACGGGAGGGGGATCGGGGCAATCAGCCCCAGCATTTT. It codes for CASSKREGDRGNQPQHF.

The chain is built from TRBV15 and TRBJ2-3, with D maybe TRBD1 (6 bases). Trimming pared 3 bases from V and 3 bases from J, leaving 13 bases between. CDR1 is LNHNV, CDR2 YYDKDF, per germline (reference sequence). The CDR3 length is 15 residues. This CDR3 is CATSRRTEPTDTQYF. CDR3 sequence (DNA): TGTGCCACCAGCAGGAGGACAGAACCTACAGATACGCAGTATTTT.

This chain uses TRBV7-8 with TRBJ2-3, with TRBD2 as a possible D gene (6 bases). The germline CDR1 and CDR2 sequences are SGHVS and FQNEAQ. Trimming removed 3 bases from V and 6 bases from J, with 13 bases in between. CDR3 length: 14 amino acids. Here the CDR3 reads CASSFGLGRDTQYF. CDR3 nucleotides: TGTGCCAGCAGCTTCGGACTGGGGAGGGATACGCAGTATTTT.